The clone carrying this T cell receptor beta chain was seen many times. The entry originates in a study of CDR3 diversity in severe acne. TCRdb reprocessed the PCR reads via MiXCR and lists one record per CDR3 protein. In the table there are some 84,000 distinct CDR3 sequences, 45% to 60% of which are singletons. This CDR3 is built from 14 residues. V was shortened by 6 bases and J by 6 bases, with 17 bases between the two germline ends. Germline-derived CDR1 and CDR2 are MNHNS and SASEGT. This receptor was identified in a male donor in good health, without acne. The specimen was blood. The rearrangement uses TRBV6-1 and TRBJ1-2; D ambiguous. The CDR3 nucleotides are TGTGCCAGCAGGGTGACCGGACGGCCCGATGGCTACACCTTC. Protein sequence: CASRVTGRPDGYTF.